These 18 T cell receptor beta chains came from one sample sequenced in a study of blood T cell repertoires in COVID-19. Assay used: immunoSEQ multiplex PCR; TCRdb lists only in-frame clones, some missing. The sample shows 200,000 to 250,000 clones, about 90% of them seen only once. The sequencing sample was made of PBMCs or T cells enriched from blood (not recorded which). Every receptor here comes from a woman in her twenties or thirties who had been exposed to COVID-19.

The chain has TRBV5-1 and TRBJ1-5; D is possibly TRBD1 (5 bases). This CDR3 has 13 residues. Germline V gives CDR1 SGHRS, CDR2 YFSETQ. Trimming shortened V by 3 bases and J by 7 bases, and 11 bases separated the two germline ends. The CDR3 DNA sequence: TGCGCCAGCAGCTGGGGGGTCGACCAGCCCCAGCATTTT. Its protein is CASSWGVDQPQHF.

This sequence joins TRBV6-5 and TRBJ2-2; D is uncertain. The CDR3 length is 14 residues. The ends were cut back, 5 bases at V and 1 base at J, with 8 bases in the middle. From germline, CDR1 is MNHEY and CDR2 SVGAGI. DNA for the CDR3: TGTGCCAGCAGTCCCCCCCAGAACACCGGGGAGCTGTTTTTT. It translates to CASSPPQNTGELFF.

This chain connects TRBV28 to TRBJ1-5; 7 bases match TRBD1. Germline V gives CDR1 MDHEN, CDR2 SYDVKM. With 6 bases clipped from V and 1 base from J, the junction kept 3 bases outside the gene matches. CDR3 size: 14 residues. The CDR3 loop reads CASRTTGSNQPQHF. In DNA, the CDR3 is TGTGCCAGCAGAACGACAGGGAGCAATCAGCCCCAGCATTTT.

The chain carries TRBV4-1 and TRBJ1-5, with a possible D match to TRBD1 (6 bases). The CDR3 extends over 15 amino acids. Germline V lookup: CDR1 MGHRA, CDR2 YSYEKL. Trimming took 1 base from V and 2 from J, leaving 9 bases between them. The CDR3 reads CASSQVQGRNQPQHF. Written as DNA, the CDR3 is TGCGCCAGCAGCCAAGTTCAGGGGCGCAATCAGCCCCAGCATTTT.

The chain employs TRBV4-1 and TRBJ2-1, with 7 bases aligning to TRBD1. Germline V lookup: CDR1 MGHRA, CDR2 YSYEKL. The length of the CDR3 is 14 residues. Trimming at V came to 7 bases and at J to 6 bases, leaving 9 bases not matched to a gene. The CDR3 region has the DNA TGCGCCAGCACCGACGGGGACAGACTCAATGAGCAGTTCTTC. Translating gives CASTDGDRLNEQFF.

This sequence joins TRBV29-1 and TRBJ2-3; possible D gene TRBD1, 6 bases. Trimming stripped 7 bases from V and 5 bases from J, with 25 bases between. In germline, CDR1 is SQVTM, CDR2 ANQGSEA. This CDR3 contains 16 residues. The CDR3 DNA reads TGCAGCGGCCGTGGGTTACAGGGTCTTTCCATAGATACGCAGTATTTT. This translates into CSGRGLQGLSIDTQYF.

V and J are TRBV27 and TRBJ2-1; no clear D. Germline V CDR1 and CDR2: MNHEY, SMNVEV (reference sequence). The CDR3 contains 14 residues. V was clipped by 3 bases and J by 0 bases, with 6 bases between them. CDR3 region: CASSFASSYNEQFF. The CDR3 DNA reads as TGTGCCAGCAGTTTCGCGAGCTCCTACAATGAGCAGTTCTTC.

This chain uses TRBV5-6 with TRBJ1-5; 10 bases fit TRBD1. The CDR3 extends over 15 amino acids. The germline V gene has CDR1 SGHDT and CDR2 YYEEEE. V trimming: 4 bases; J trimming: 2 bases; junction bases outside the gene matches: 3. CDR3 DNA: TGTGCCAGCAGCAGGGGGACAGGGGGCAATCAGCCCCAGCATTTT. Translating it yields CASSRGTGGNQPQHF.

J is TRBJ2-5 and V is TRBV28; TRBD2 matches 8 bases. Germline V lookup: CDR1 MDHEN, CDR2 SYDVKM. There are 15 residues in the CDR3. Trimming removed 3 bases from V and 1 base from J; junction bases left unmatched: 4. The CDR3 sequence is CASSFGGAPQETQYF. In DNA, the CDR3 is TGTGCCAGCAGTTTCGGGGGGGCTCCCCAAGAGACCCAGTACTTC. The full variable domain, completed using reference TRBV28 and TRBJ2-5, is DVKVTQSSRYLVKRTGEKVFLECVQDMDHENMFWYRQDPGLGLRLIYFSYDVKMKEKGDIPEGYSVSREKKERFSLILESASTNQTSMYLCASSFGGAPQETQYFGPGTRLLVL.

CDR3 protein: CAIRQGGHLNYEQYF. CDR3 nucleotides: TGTGCCATTAGACAGGGTGGTCACCTTAACTACGAGCAGTACTTC. J is TRBJ2-7 and V is TRBV27, with 7 bases identical to TRBD1. Germline V gene sequence: CDR1 MNHEY, CDR2 SMNVEV (reference sequence). The length of the CDR3 is 15 residues. After removal of 10 bases from V and 3 bases from J, the junction contained 15 bases not matched to a gene.

CDR3 coding DNA: TGTGCCAGCAGTTCGGCAGGACAGGGGGCGCCGACGAACATTCAGTACTTC. It is translated as CASSSAGQGAPTNIQYF. V is TRBV27 and J is TRBJ2-4, with TRBD1 identical over 11 bases. Germline assignment: CDR1 MNHEY and CDR2 SMNVEV (reference sequence). This CDR3 is 17 amino acids long. V lost 4 bases to trimming and J lost 7 bases; unmatched junction nucleotides: 12.

This chain links TRBV10-1 with TRBJ2-5; D might be TRBD1 (5 bases). The CDR3 spans 15 residues. Looked up from germline, CDR1 is WNHNN and CDR2 is SYGVQD (reference sequence). V was pared by 0 bases and J by 5 bases, with 13 bases between. This chain's CDR3 is CASSESAGWSETQYF. The CDR3 DNA follows: TGCGCCAGCAGTGAGTCTGCAGGGTGGTCGGAGACCCAGTACTTC.

This rearrangement joins TRBV6-5 to TRBJ2-7, with 7 bases lining up with TRBD1. Losses at the gene ends were 7 bases for V and 2 bases for J; bases not matched to a gene: 5. The germline CDR1 and CDR2 sequences are MNHEY and SVGAGI. The CDR3 has 13 residues. DNA for the CDR3: TGTGCCAGCAAAGGGACAGAAGCCTACGAGCAGTACTTC. It encodes CASKGTEAYEQYF.

The CDR3 DNA is TGTGCCAGCAGCCTACAGGGTCAGAGAAGCAATCAGCCCCAGCATTTT. It specifies CASSLQGQRSNQPQHF. The chain employs TRBV4-2 and TRBJ1-5, with a weak D call TRBD1 (6 bases). V lost 4 bases, J lost 1 base, and 14 bases lay in between. Looked up from germline, CDR1 is LGHNA and CDR2 is YNFKEQ. The CDR3 is made up of 16 amino acids.

The genes are TRBV28 and TRBJ2-7; D perhaps matches TRBD2 (6 bases). Germline V gene data show CDR1 as MDHEN and CDR2 as SYDVKM. CDR3 length: 14 residues. Trimming removed 3 bases at V and 5 bases at J, with 14 bases between. Here the CDR3 DNA reads TGTGCCAGCAGTTTGCCCACCGCGGGGAACGAGCAGTACTTC. This codes for CASSLPTAGNEQYF.

V gene TRBV5-1 combines with J gene TRBJ2-5, with 8 nucleotides matching TRBD2. Germline trimming cut 4 bases from V and 3 bases from J; bases unmatched to any gene: 11. The length of the CDR3 is 16 residues. CDR1 and CDR2 from the germline V gene are SGHRS and YFSETQ. The CDR3 DNA reads TGCGCCAGCAGCCAGCAGAGCGGGGGAGGAGAAGAGACCCAGTACTTC. It yields the protein CASSQQSGGGEETQYF.

The CDR3 loop is CASSLTRTRSYEQYF. In nucleotides, the CDR3 is TGTGCCAGCAGCTTGACACGGACACGTTCCTACGAGCAGTACTTC. This chain links TRBV5-4 with TRBJ2-7; D may be TRBD1 (5 bases). Germline CDR1 reads SGHNT; CDR2 reads YYREEE (reference sequence). V was clipped by 1 base and J by 1 base, with 12 bases between them. The CDR3 runs to 15 residues. Supplemented by reference TRBV5-4 and TRBJ2-7, the full variable domain reads ETGVTQSPTHLIKTRGQQVTLRCSSQSGHNTVSWYQQALGQGPQFIFQYYREEENGRGNFPPRFSGLQFPNYSSELNVNALELDDSALYLCASSLTRTRSYEQYFGPGTRLTVT.

The chain couples TRBV29-1 to TRBJ1-2, with D unresolved. With 7 bases removed from V and 6 bases from J, the gap between germline ends came to 9 bases. CDR3 length: 10 residues. The germline CDR1 and CDR2 sequences are SQVTM and ANQGSEA. CDR3 coding DNA: TGCAGCGCTTCGGGAGATGGCTACACCTTC. This translates into CSASGDGYTF.